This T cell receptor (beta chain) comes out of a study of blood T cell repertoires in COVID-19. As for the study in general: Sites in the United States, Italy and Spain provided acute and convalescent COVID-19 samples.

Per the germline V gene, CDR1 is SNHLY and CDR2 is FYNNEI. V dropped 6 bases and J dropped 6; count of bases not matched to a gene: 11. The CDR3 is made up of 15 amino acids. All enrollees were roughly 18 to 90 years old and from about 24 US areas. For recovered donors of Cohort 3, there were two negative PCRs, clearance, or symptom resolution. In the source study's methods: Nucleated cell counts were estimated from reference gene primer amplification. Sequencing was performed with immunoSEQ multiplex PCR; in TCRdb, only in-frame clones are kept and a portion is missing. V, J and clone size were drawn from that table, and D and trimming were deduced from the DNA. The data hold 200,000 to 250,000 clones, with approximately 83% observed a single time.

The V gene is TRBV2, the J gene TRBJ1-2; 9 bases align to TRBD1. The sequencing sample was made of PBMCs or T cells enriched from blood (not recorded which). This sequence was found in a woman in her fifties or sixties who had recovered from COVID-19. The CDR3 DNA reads TGTGCCAGCAGAGCACAGGGGGCGCGGTTCAATGGCTACACCTTC. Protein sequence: CASRAQGARFNGYTF.